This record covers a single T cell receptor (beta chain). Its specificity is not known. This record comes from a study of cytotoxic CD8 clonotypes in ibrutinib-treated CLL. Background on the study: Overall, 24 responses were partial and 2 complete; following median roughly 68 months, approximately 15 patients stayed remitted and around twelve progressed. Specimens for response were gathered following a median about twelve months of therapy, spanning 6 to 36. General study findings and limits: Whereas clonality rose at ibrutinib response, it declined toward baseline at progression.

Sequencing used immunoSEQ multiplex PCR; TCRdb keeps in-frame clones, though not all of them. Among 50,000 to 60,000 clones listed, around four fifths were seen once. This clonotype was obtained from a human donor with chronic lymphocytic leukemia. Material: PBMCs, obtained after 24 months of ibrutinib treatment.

This CDR3 reads CASIAGAEGAYEQYF. The DNA for the CDR3 is TGCGCCAGCATCGCAGGGGCAGAGGGGGCCTACGAGCAGTACTTC. The gene calls are TRBV10-2 and TRBJ2-7; possible D gene TRBD1, 6 bases. Germline V gene sequence: CDR1 WSHSY, CDR2 SAAADI. The V end was cut by 7 bases, the J end by 2 bases, with 18 bases between. The CDR3 consists of 15 residues.